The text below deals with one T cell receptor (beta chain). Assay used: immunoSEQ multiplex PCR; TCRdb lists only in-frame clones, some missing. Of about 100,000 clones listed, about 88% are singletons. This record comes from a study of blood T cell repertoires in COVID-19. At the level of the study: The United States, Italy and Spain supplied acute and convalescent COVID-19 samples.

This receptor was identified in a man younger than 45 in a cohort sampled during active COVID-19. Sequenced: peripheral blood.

CDR3 in amino acids: CASSQTTSVGTDTQYF. The CDR3 DNA is TGCGCCAGCAGCCAAACCACGAGCGTAGGCACAGATACGCAGTATTTT. This chain uses TRBV4-1 with TRBJ2-3, with unresolved D. CDR1 and CDR2 (germline): MGHRA, YSYEKL. The V gene lost 2 bases and the J gene lost 1 base, with 13 bases spanning the gap. The CDR3 consists of 16 residues.